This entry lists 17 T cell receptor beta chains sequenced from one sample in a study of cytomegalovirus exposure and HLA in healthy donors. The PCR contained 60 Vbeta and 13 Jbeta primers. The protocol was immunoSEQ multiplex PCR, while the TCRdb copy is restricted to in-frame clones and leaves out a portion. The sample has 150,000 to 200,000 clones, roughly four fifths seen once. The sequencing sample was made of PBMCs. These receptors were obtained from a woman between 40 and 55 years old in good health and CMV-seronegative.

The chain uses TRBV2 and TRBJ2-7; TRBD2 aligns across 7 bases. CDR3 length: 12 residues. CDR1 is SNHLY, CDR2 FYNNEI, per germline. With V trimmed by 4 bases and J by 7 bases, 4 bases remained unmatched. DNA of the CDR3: TGTGCCAGCAGTGTGGGGGAGGGAGAGCAGTACTTC. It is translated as CASSVGEGEQYF.

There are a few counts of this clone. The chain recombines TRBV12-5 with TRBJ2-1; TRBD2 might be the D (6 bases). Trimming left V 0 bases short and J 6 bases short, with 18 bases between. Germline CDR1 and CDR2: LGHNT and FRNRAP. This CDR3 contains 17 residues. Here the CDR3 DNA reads TGTGCTAGTGGTTTGGTATTCGGCGGGGTGATTGCCAATGAGCAGTTCTTC. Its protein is CASGLVFGGVIANEQFF.

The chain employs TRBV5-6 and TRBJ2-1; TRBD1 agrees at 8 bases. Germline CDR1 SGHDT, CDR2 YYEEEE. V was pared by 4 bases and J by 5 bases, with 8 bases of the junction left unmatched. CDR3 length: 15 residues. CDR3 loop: CASSPETTGDNEQFF. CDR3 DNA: TGTGCCAGCAGCCCAGAAACGACAGGGGACAATGAGCAGTTCTTC.

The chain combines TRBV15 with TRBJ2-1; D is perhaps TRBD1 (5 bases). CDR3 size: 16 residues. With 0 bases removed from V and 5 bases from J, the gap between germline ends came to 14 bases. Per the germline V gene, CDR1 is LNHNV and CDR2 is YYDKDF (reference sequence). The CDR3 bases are TGTGCCACCAGCAGAGATCAGCCAGGGTTGGACAATGAGCAGTTCTTC. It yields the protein CATSRDQPGLDNEQFF.

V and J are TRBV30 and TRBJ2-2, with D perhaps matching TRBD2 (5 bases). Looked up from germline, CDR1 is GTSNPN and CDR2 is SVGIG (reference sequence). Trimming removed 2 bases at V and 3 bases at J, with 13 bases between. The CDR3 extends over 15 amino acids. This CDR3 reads CAWSYRTGYTGELFF. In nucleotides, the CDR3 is TGTGCCTGGAGTTACCGGACTGGATACACCGGGGAGCTGTTTTTT.

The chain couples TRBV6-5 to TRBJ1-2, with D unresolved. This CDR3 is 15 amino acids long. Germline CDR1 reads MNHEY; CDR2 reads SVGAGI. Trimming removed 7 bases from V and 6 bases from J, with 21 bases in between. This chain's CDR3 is CASTLNYEGSHGYTF. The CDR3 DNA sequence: TGTGCCAGCACCCTAAATTATGAGGGTTCCCATGGCTACACCTTC.

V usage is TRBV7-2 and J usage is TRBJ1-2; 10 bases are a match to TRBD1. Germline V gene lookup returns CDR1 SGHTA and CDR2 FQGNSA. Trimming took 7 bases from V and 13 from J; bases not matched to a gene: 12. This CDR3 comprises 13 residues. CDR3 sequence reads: CASIPGGQGVLTF. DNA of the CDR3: TGTGCCAGCATCCCAGGCGGACAGGGGGTTCTCACCTTC. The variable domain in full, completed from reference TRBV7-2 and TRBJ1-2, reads GAGVSQSPSNKVTEKGKDVELRCDPISGHTALYWYRQSLGQGLEFLIYFQGNSAPDKSGLPSDRFSAERTGGSVSTLTIQRTQQEDSAVYLCASIPGGQGVLTFGSGTRLTVV.

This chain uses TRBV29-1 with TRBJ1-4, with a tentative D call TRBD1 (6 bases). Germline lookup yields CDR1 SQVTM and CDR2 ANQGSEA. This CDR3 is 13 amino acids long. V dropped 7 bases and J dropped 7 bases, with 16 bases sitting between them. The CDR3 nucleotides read TGCAGCGCCCTGGACAGCACCTCTGAAAAACTGTTTTTT. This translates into CSALDSTSEKLFF.

The CDR3 DNA sequence: TGTGCCAGCAGCTCCACAGGGGGCCGGGCTAACTATGGCTACACCTTC. It encodes CASSSTGGRANYGYTF. The rearrangement uses TRBV7-8 and TRBJ1-2; 9 bases are shared with TRBD1. Germline V gene sequence: CDR1 SGHVS, CDR2 FQNEAQ. V was clipped by 4 bases and J by 0 bases; unmatched bases: 6. The CDR3 loop spans 16 amino acids. The whole variable domain, filled in from reference TRBV7-8 and TRBJ1-2, reads GAGVSQSPRYKVAKRGQDVALRCDPISGHVSLFWYQQALGQGPEFLTYFQNEAQLDKSGLPSDRFFAERPEGSVSTLKIQRTQQEDSAVYLCASSSTGGRANYGYTFGSGTRLTVV.

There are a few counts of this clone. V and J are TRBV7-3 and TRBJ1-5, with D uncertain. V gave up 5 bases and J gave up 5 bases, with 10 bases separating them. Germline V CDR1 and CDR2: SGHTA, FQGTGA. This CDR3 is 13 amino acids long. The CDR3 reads CASSQDTDQPQHF. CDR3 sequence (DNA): TGTGCCAGCAGCCAAGACACGGATCAGCCCCAGCATTTT.

CDR3 nucleotide sequence: TGTGCCTGGAGTGTAAGGAGGGTAGAAGAGACCCAGTACTTC. It translates to CAWSVRRVEETQYF. The rearrangement links TRBV30 to TRBJ2-5; D perhaps matches TRBD2 (6 bases). Between the trimmed V and J ends, which lost 0 bases and 3 bases, there was a span of 11 bases. Germline loops: CDR1 GTSNPN, CDR2 SVGIG (reference sequence). The CDR3 is 14 residues long. Variable domain in full (rest from reference TRBV30 and TRBJ2-5): SQTIHQWPATLVQPVGSPLSLECTVEGTSNPNLYWYRQAAGRGLQLLFYSVGIGQISSEVPQNLSASRPQDRQFILSSKKLLLSDSGFYLCAWSVRRVEETQYFGPGTRLLVL.

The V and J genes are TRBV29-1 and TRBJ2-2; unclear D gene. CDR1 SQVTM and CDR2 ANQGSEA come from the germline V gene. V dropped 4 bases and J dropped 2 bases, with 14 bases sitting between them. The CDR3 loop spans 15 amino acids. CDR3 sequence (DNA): TGCAGCGTTGGTCGGGTCGGTACTAACACCGGGGAGCTGTTTTTT. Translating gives CSVGRVGTNTGELFF.

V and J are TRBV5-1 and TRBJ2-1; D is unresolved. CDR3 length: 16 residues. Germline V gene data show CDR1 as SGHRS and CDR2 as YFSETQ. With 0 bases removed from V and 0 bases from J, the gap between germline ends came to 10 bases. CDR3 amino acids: CASSLAGGFSYNEQFF. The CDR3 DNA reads TGCGCCAGCAGCTTGGCAGGTGGGTTCTCCTACAATGAGCAGTTCTTC.

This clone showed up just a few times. The CDR3 DNA reads as TGTGCCAGCAGCCGAGCCCCCCCTCTATTATGTAAGCATTTT. This translates into CASSRAPPLLCKHF. The rearrangement uses TRBV7-3 and TRBJ1-5; no clear D gene. V shed 5 bases and J shed 14 bases, with 22 bases lying between them. Germline CDR1 reads SGHTA; CDR2 reads FQGTGA. The CDR3 extends over 14 amino acids.

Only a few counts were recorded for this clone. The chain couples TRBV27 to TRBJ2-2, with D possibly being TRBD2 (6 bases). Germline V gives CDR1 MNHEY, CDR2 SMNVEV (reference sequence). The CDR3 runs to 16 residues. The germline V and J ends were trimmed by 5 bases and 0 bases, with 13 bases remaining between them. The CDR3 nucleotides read TGTGCCAGCAGTCGGGCGGCGGGAACGAACACCGGGGAGCTGTTTTTT. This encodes CASSRAAGTNTGELFF.

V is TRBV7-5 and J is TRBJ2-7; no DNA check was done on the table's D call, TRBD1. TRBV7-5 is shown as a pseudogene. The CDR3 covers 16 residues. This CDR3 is CARSPSRGEPFYEQYF. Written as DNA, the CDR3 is TGTGCCAGAAGCCCCAGCAGGGGGGAGCCCTTCTACGAGCAGTACTTC.

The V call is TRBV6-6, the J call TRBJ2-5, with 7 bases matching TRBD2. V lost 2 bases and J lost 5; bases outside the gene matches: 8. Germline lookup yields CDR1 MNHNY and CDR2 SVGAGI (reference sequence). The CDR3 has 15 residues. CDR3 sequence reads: CASSYPSGLLETQYF. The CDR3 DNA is TGTGCCAGCAGTTACCCTAGCGGCTTGTTGGAGACCCAGTACTTC.